What follows are 13 T cell receptor beta chains derived from one specimen sequenced in a study of identical twins. TCRdb used MiXCR to reprocess the 5' RACE reads, holding one entry per CDR3 protein. The sample consists of about 810,000 distinct CDR3 sequences, roughly an eighth of them appearing once. A further study also used this sample, focusing on yellow fever vaccine responses in identical twins.

The sequenced sample was PBMCs. Receptor source: a woman between 18 and 29 years old in good health.

This clonotype occurred a few times. V is TRBV11-2 and J is TRBJ2-1; D may be TRBD1 or TRBD2 (5 bases each). Germline assignment: CDR1 SGHAT and CDR2 FQNNGV. Trimming pared 5 bases from V and 10 bases from J, leaving 15 bases between. CDR3 size: 13 residues. DNA for the CDR3: TGTGCCAGCAGCCCAACCCGGGGCTTCGAGCAGTTCTTC. Protein product: CASSPTRGFEQFF.

This clonotype was seen a handful of times. The gene calls are TRBV5-1 and TRBJ2-1, with D perhaps TRBD2 (6 bases). Trimming took 1 base from V and 2 from J, leaving 10 bases between them. Germline V gene sequence: CDR1 SGHRS, CDR2 YFSETQ. CDR3 length: 15 amino acids. The CDR3 DNA sequence: TGCGCCAGCAGCTTGTATAGCGGAACCTACAATGAGCAGTTCTTC. Protein product: CASSLYSGTYNEQFF.

CDR3 in DNA: TGTGCCAGCGGGACAGGGGGCTACACTGAAGCTTTCTTT. This codes for CASGTGGYTEAFF. J is TRBJ1-1 and V is TRBV7-9, with 12 bases matching TRBD1. Trimming cost V 8 bases and J 3 bases; bases outside gene matches: 1. There are 13 residues in the CDR3. Germline V gene sequence: CDR1 SEHNR, CDR2 FQNEAQ (reference sequence).

V is TRBV3-1 and J is TRBJ2-7, with D perhaps given as TRBD1 or TRBD2 (6 bases each). Trimming took off 1 base at V and 2 bases at J, with 15 bases between the two ends. The CDR3 runs to 16 residues. Germline CDR1 and CDR2: LGHDT and YNNKEL (reference sequence). The CDR3: CASSQGWRGAPYEQYF. The CDR3 DNA follows: TGTGCCAGCAGCCAAGGATGGAGGGGGGCTCCCTACGAGCAGTACTTC.

This clonotype was recorded many times. The rearrangement joins TRBV9 to TRBJ2-5; D is unresolved. This CDR3 spans 13 amino acids. V dropped 0 bases and J dropped 4 bases, with 7 bases sitting between them. CDR1 and CDR2 (germline): SGDLS, YYNGEE. The chain's CDR3 is CASSVGLLETQYF. CDR3 nucleotides: TGTGCCAGCAGCGTAGGCTTGTTAGAGACCCAGTACTTC.

The chain is built from TRBV20-1 and TRBJ2-7; 9 nucleotides align to TRBD2. Looked up from germline, CDR1 is DFQATT and CDR2 is SNEGSKA (reference sequence). Losses at the gene ends were 6 bases for V and 0 bases for J; bases not matched to a gene: 12. The CDR3 runs 16 residues. The CDR3 region has the DNA TGCAGTGCCCAACTCCGGCGGGGGGGCCCCTCCTACGAGCAGTACGTC. Translated, it gives CSAQLRRGGPSYEQYV.

The chain joins TRBV12-3 or TRBV12-4 to TRBJ1-2; 11 bases align to TRBD1. The CDR3 totals 14 residues. Trimming took 7 bases from V and 7 from J; bases not matched to a gene: 8. CDR3 amino acids: CASTSGQGARGYTF. CDR3 nucleotides: TGTGCCAGCACGTCTGGACAGGGGGCACGTGGCTACACCTTC.

This clonotype was counted many times. The rearrangement links TRBV4-2 to TRBJ1-1; possibly TRBD1 for D (6 bases). Germline V lookup: CDR1 LGHNA, CDR2 YNFKEQ. This CDR3 is 18 amino acids long. With 2 bases removed from V and 0 bases from J, the gap between germline ends came to 19 bases. Here the CDR3 DNA reads TGTGCCAGCAGCCAAACCCTACGCACGGGGGCGGTGAACACTGAAGCTTTCTTT. Its protein product is CASSQTLRTGAVNTEAFF.

Many counts were recorded for this clonotype. The rearrangement joins TRBV12-3 or TRBV12-4 to TRBJ2-5; D remains unclear. The CDR3 consists of 13 residues. V gave up 3 bases and J gave up 2 bases, with 7 bases separating them. Here the CDR3 reads CASSLNHQETQYF. CDR3 coding DNA: TGTGCCAGCAGTTTGAACCATCAAGAGACCCAGTACTTC.

The V gene is TRBV20-1, the J gene TRBJ2-6; TRBD1 matches 7 bases. The V gene end was trimmed by 3 bases and the J gene end by 0 bases; junction bases not matched to a gene: 5. This CDR3 has 16 amino acids. CDR1 DFQATT and CDR2 SNEGSKA come from the germline V gene (reference sequence). CDR3 sequence: CSARVYRGSGANVLTF. The CDR3 bases are TGCAGTGCTAGGGTCTACAGGGGCTCTGGGGCCAACGTCCTGACTTTC.

The table lists this clonotype with a few counts. This CDR3 is CASSLVHSGSGGESEQFF. CDR3 DNA: TGTGCCAGCAGCTTAGTCCATAGCGGGAGCGGAGGAGAGAGTGAGCAGTTCTTC. The chain uses TRBV7-6 and TRBJ2-1, with 9 bases aligning to TRBD2. The CDR3 contains 18 residues. V lost 1 base and J lost 9; bases outside the gene matches: 16. CDR1 and CDR2 (germline): SGHVS, FNYEAQ.

A few counts support this clonotype. This sequence joins TRBV12-3 or TRBV12-4 and TRBJ2-3; 8 bases align to TRBD1. V lost 4 bases to trimming and J lost 4 bases; unmatched junction nucleotides: 10. The CDR3 consists of 16 residues. Written as DNA, the CDR3 is TGTGCCAGCAGTTACCCCAGGGGGCAAGGGGCAGATACGCAGTATTTT. This translates into CASSYPRGQGADTQYF.

This rearrangement joins TRBV11-2 to TRBJ2-2; a possible D gene is TRBD2 (6 bases). The germline V and J ends were trimmed by 6 bases and 0 bases, with 17 bases remaining between them. The CDR3 has 17 amino acids. Germline V gives CDR1 SGHAT, CDR2 FQNNGV. In nucleotides, the CDR3 is TGTGCCAGCAGATCCGCGGGGCTAGCGCCGAACACCGGGGAGCTGTTTTTT. This sequence encodes CASRSAGLAPNTGELFF.